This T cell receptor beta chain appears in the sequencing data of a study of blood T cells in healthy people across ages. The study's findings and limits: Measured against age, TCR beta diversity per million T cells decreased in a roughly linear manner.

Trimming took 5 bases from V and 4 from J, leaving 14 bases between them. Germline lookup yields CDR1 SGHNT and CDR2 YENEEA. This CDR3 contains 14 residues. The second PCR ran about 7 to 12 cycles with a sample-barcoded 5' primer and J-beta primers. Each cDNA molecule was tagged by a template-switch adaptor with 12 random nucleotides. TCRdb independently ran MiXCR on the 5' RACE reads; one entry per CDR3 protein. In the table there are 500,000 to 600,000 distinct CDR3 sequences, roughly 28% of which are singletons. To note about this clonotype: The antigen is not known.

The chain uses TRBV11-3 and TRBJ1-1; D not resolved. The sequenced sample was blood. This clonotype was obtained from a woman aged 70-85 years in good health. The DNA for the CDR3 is TGTGCCAGCAGCCGCCCAGGAGTTGGCACTGAAGCTTTCTTT. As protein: CASSRPGVGTEAFF.